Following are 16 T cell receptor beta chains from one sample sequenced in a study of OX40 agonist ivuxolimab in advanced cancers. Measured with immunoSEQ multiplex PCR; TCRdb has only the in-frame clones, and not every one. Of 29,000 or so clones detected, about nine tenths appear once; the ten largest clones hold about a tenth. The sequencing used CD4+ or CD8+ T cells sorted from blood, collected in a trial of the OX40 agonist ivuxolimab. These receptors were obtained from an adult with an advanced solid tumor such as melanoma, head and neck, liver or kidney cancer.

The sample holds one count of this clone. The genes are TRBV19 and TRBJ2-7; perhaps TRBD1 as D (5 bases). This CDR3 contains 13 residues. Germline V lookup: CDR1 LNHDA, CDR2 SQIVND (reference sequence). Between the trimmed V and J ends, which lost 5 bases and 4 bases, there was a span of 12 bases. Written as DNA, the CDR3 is TGTGCCAGTAGTGTACCTCAGGGTTACGAGCAGTACTTC. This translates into CASSVPQGYEQYF. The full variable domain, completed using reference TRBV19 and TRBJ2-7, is DGGITQSPKYLFRKEGQNVTLSCEQNLNHDAMYWYRQDPGQGLRLIYYSQIVNDFQKGDIAEGYSVSREKKESFPLTVTSAQKNPTAFYLCASSVPQGYEQYFGPGTRLTVT.

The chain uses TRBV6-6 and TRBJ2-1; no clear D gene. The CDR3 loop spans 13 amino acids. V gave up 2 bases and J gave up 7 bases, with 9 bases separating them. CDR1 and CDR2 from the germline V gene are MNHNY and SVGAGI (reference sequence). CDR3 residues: CASSYAGWNEQFF. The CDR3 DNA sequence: TGTGCCAGCAGTTACGCCGGTTGGAATGAGCAGTTCTTC.

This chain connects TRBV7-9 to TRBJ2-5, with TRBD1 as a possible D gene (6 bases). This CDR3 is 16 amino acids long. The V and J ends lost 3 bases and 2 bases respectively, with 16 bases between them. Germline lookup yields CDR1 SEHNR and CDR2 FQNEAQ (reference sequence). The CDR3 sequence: CASSFFLTGTQETQYF. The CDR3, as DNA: TGTGCCAGCAGCTTCTTCCTAACCGGGACACAAGAGACCCAGTACTTC. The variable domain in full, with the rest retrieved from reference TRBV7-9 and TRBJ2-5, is DTGVSQNPRHKITKRGQNVTFRCDPISEHNRLYWYRQTLGQGPEFLTYFQNEAQLEKSRLLSDRFSAERPKGSFSTLEIQRTEQGDSAMYLCASSFFLTGTQETQYFGPGTRLLVL.

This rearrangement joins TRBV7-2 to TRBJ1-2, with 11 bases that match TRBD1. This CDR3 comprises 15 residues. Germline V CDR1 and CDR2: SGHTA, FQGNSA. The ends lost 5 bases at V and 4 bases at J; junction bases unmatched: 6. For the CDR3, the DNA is TGTGCCAGCAGCCCCGGACAGGGGGCAGGCTATGGCTACACCTTC. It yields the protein CASSPGQGAGYGYTF.

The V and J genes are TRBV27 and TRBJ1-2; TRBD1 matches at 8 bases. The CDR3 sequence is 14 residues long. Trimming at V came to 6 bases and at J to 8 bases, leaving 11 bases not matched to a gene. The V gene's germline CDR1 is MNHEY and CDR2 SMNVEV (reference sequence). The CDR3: CASSFGTGVGGYTF. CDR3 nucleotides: TGTGCCAGCAGCTTTGGGACAGGCGTCGGCGGCTACACCTTC.

The DNA of the CDR3 is TGTGCCAGCAGCCAAGCAGCGGACAGTCTGAACACTGAAGCTTTCTTT. Its translation: CASSQAADSLNTEAFF. The rearrangement joins TRBV4-2 to TRBJ1-1; TRBD1 might be the D (6 bases). Per germline, CDR1 LGHNA and CDR2 YNFKEQ. The length of the CDR3 is 16 residues. V was clipped by 1 base and J by 0 bases, with 12 bases between them.

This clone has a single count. CDR3 DNA: TGTGCCAGCAGCTTATCCGCAGATACGCAGTATTTT. This translates into CASSLSADTQYF. The J gene is TRBJ2-3, the V gene TRBV7-3; no clear D. CDR1 is SGHTA and CDR2 is FQGTGA in the germline V gene. This CDR3 contains 12 residues. The V end was cut by 2 bases, the J end by 4 bases, with 4 bases between.

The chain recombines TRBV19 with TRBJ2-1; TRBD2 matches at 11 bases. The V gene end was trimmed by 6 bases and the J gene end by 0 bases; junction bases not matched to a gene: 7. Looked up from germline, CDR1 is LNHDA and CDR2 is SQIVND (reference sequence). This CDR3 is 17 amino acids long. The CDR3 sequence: CASSPASGRSSYNEQFF. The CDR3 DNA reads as TGTGCCAGTAGCCCTGCTAGCGGGAGGAGCTCCTACAATGAGCAGTTCTTC.

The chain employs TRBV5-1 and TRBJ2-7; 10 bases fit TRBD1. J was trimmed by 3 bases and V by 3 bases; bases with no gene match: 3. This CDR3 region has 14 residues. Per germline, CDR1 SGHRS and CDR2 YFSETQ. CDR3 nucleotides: TGCGCCAGCAGCTACGGACAGGGGGGCTACGAGCAGTACTTC. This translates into CASSYGQGGYEQYF.

Written as DNA, the CDR3 is TGTGCCAGTACCCCTAGCGGGAGTTCCAGCGGGGAGCTGTTTTTT. Protein product: CASTPSGSSSGELFF. The gene calls are TRBV19 and TRBJ2-2; TRBD2 aligns across 10 bases. J lost 7 bases, V lost 7 bases, and 9 bases had no gene match. The CDR3 contains 15 residues. Germline V gives CDR1 LNHDA, CDR2 SQIVND (reference sequence).

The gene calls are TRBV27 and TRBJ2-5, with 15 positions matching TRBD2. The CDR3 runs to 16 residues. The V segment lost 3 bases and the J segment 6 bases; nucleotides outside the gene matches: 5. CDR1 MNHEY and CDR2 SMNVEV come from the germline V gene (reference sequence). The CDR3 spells CASSLGTSGGLKTQYF. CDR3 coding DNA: TGTGCCAGCAGTTTGGGGACTAGCGGGGGGTTAAAGACCCAGTACTTC.

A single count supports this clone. The CDR3 spells CATTTGTGAYEQYF. CDR3 DNA: TGTGCCACCACAACCGGGACAGGGGCCTACGAGCAGTACTTC. This chain connects TRBV5-4 to TRBJ2-7; 10 positions agree with TRBD1. Germline V lookup: CDR1 SGHNT, CDR2 YYREEE (reference sequence). This CDR3 region has 14 residues. V gave up 9 bases and J gave up 2 bases; unmatched junction bases: 8. Filled out from reference TRBV5-4 and TRBJ2-7, the complete variable domain reads ETGVTQSPTHLIKTRGQQVTLRCSSQSGHNTVSWYQQALGQGPQFIFQYYREEENGRGNFPPRFSGLQFPNYSSELNVNALELDDSALYLCATTTGTGAYEQYFGPGTRLTVT.

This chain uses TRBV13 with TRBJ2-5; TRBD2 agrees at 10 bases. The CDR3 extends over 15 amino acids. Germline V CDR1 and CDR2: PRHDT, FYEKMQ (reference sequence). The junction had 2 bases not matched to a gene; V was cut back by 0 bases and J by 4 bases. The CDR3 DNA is TGTGCCAGCAGCTTAGGACTAGCGGGGAGAGAGACCCAGTACTTC. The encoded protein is CASSLGLAGRETQYF.

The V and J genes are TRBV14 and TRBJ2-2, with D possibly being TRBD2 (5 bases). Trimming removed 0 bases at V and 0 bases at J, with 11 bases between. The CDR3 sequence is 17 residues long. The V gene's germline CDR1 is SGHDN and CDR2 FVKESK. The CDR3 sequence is CASSQEPPAANTGELFF. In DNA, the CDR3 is TGTGCCAGCAGCCAAGAACCCCCAGCGGCGAACACCGGGGAGCTGTTTTTT. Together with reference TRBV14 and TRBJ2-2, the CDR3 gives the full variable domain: EAGVTQFPSHSVIEKGQTVTLRCDPISGHDNLYWYRRVMGKEIKFLLHFVKESKQDESGMPNNRFLAERTGGTYSTLKVQPAELEDSGVYFCASSQEPPAANTGELFFGEGSRLTVL.

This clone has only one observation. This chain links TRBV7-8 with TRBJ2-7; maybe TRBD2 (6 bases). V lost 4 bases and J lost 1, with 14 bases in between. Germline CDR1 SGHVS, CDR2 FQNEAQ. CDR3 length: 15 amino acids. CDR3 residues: CASSSITGGSYEQYF. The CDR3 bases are TGTGCCAGCAGCTCCATAACTGGAGGGTCCTACGAGCAGTACTTC. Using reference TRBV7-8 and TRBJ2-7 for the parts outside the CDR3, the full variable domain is GAGVSQSPRYKVAKRGQDVALRCDPISGHVSLFWYQQALGQGPEFLTYFQNEAQLDKSGLPSDRFFAERPEGSVSTLKIQRTQQEDSAVYLCASSSITGGSYEQYFGPGTRLTVT.

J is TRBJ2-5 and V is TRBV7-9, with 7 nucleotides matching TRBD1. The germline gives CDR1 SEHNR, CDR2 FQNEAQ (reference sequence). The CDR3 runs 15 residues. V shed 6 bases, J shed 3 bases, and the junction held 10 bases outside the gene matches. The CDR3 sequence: CASRSPRDREETQYF. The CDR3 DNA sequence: TGTGCCAGCAGATCTCCCCGGGACAGAGAAGAGACCCAGTACTTC.